This entry describes one TCR beta chain. These data are taken from a study of human T cells and chemical hapten exposure. Using its own MiXCR run on the RACE reads, TCRdb lists one record per CDR3 protein. The sample has more than 35,000 distinct CDR3 sequences; approximately 12% are singletons. Germline CDR1 and CDR2: MRHNA and SNTAGT. The CDR3 totals 13 residues. Deletions cut 8 bases from V and 4 bases from J, with 14 bases between. Indicated time point: patch test 3, about 24 weeks after DPC sensitization. Treatment defined: therapeutic diphenylcyclopropenone sensitization with weekly scalp DPC. Total RNA extraction was carried out from unfractionated whole blood.

V usage is TRBV6-4 and J usage is TRBJ2-5; D perhaps matches TRBD2 (6 bases). The sequence came from a woman in her thirties or forties with alopecia areata. Some clones in this sample may be carry-over from other donors' samples. Sample: whole blood, taken in connection with sensitization to the hapten diphenylcyclopropenone (DPC). The CDR3 DNA reads as TGTGCCAGCGCGTCCTATAGCGGAGAGACCCAGTACTTC. Protein product: CASASYSGETQYF.